This TCR beta chain was captured in a study of blood T cell repertoires in COVID-19. Study overall: Samples of COVID-19 (acute and convalescent) were obtained from the United States, Italy and Spain. Sample material is recorded as cDNA or gDNA derived from T cells, B-cell-depleted T cells, or PBMCs.

CDR1 is SGHRS and CDR2 is YFSETQ in the germline V gene. Trimming cost V 8 bases and J 2 bases, with 25 bases left between them. The CDR3 sequence is 17 residues long. Assay: immunoSEQ multiplex PCR; the TCRdb copy retains only in-frame clones and omits some. The sample carries approximately 120,000 clones, approximately 82% recorded once. The TCR sequence derives from an elderly woman with active or convalescent COVID-19. Source material: peripheral blood. This sequence joins TRBV5-1 and TRBJ1-2; a possible D gene is TRBD1 (5 bases). CDR3 region: CASDPSGGDARNYGYTF. The DNA of the CDR3 is TGCGCCAGTGACCCATCCGGGGGGGACGCGAGAAACTATGGCTACACCTTC.